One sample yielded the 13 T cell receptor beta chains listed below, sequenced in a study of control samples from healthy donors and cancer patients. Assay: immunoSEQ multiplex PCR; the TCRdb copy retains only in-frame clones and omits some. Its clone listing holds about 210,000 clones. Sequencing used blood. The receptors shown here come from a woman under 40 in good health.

The CDR3 spells CASTFQGIANYGYTF. CDR3 sequence (DNA): TGTGCCAGTACCTTTCAGGGGATTGCTAACTATGGCTACACCTTC. The chain recombines TRBV6-5 with TRBJ1-2, with a tentative D call TRBD1 (6 bases). The ends were cut back, 9 bases at V and 0 bases at J, with 17 bases in the middle. CDR1 is MNHEY, CDR2 SVGAGI, per germline. This CDR3 spans 15 amino acids.

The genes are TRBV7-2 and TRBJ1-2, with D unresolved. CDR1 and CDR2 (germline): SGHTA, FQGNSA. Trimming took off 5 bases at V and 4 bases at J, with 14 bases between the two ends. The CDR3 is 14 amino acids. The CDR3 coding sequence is TGTGCCAGCAGCCCCGACCGCCAGGCCTATGGCTACACCTTC. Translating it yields CASSPDRQAYGYTF.

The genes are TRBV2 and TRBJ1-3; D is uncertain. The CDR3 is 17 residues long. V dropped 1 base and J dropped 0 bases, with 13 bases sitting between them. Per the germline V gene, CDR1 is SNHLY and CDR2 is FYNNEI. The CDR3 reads CASSEDSSWNSGNTIYF. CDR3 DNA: TGTGCCAGCAGTGAAGACAGCTCCTGGAACTCTGGAAACACCATATATTTT. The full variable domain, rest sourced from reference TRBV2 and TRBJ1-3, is EPEVTQTPSHQVTQMGQEVILRCVPISNHLYFYWYRQILGQKVEFLVSFYNNEISEKSEIFDDQFSVERPDGSNFTLKIRSTKLEDSAMYFCASSEDSSWNSGNTIYFGEGSWLTVV.

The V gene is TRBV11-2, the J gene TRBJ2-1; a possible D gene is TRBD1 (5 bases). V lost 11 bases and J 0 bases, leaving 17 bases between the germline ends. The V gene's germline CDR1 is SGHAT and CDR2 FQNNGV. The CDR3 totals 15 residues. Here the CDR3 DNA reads TGTGCCGGATCGTCGACAGCGAGCTCCTACAATGAGCAGTTCTTC. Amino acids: CAGSSTASSYNEQFF. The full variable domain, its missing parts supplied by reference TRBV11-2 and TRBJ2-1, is EAGVAQSPRYKIIEKRQSVAFWCNPISGHATLYWYQQILGQGPKLLIQFQNNGVVDDSQLPKDRFSAERLKGVDSTLKIQPAKLEDSAVYLCAGSSTASSYNEQFFGPGTRLTVL.

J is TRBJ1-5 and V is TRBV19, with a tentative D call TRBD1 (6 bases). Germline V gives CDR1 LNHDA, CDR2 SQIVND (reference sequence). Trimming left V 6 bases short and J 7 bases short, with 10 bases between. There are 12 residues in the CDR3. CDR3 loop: CASRAQGQPQHF. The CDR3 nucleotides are TGTGCCAGTAGAGCACAGGGCCAGCCCCAGCATTTT.

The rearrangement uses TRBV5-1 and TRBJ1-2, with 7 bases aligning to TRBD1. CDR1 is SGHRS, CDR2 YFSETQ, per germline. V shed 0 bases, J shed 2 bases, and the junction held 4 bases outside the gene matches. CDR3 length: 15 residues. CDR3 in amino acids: CASSLGEGANYGYTF. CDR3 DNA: TGCGCCAGCAGCTTGGGGGAGGGGGCGAACTATGGCTACACCTTC.

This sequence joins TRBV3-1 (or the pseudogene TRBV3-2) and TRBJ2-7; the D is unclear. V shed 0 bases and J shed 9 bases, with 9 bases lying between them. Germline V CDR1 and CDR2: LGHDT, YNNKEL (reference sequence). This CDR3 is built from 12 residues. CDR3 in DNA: TGTGCCAGCAGCCAAGATAGGGCAGGGCAGTACTTC. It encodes CASSQDRAGQYF.

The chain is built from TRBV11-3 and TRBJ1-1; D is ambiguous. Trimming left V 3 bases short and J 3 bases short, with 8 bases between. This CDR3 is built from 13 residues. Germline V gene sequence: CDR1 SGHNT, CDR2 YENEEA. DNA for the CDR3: TGTGCCAGCAGCTTGAGCCGGCACACTGAAGCTTTCTTT. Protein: CASSLSRHTEAFF.

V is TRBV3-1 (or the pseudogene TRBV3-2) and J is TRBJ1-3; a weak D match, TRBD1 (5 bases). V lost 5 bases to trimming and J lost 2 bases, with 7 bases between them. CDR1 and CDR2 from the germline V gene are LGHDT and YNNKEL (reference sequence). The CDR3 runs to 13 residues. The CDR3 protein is CASSKTAGNTIYF. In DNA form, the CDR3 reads TGTGCCAGCAGCAAGACAGCTGGAAACACCATATATTTT.

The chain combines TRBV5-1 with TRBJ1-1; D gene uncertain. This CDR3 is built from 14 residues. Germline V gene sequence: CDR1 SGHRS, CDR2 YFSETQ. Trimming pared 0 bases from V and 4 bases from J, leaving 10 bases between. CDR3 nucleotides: TGCGCCAGCAGCTTGGGGTGGGAGTCCACTGAAGCTTTCTTT. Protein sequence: CASSLGWESTEAFF.

The CDR3 sequence is CASSAHLGTGDQPQHF. CDR3 in DNA: TGTGCCAGTAGTGCTCACCTAGGGACAGGCGATCAGCCCCAGCATTTT. The rearrangement links TRBV19 to TRBJ1-5; 8 nucleotides align to TRBD1. This CDR3 is 16 amino acids long. Losses at the gene ends were 5 bases for V and 5 bases for J; bases not matched to a gene: 11. Germline loops: CDR1 LNHDA, CDR2 SQIVND (reference sequence).

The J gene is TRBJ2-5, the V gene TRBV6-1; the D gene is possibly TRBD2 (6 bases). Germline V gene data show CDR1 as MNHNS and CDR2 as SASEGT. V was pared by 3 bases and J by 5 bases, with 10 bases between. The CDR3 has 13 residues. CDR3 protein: CASSEEGRETQYF. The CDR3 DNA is TGTGCCAGCAGTGAGGAGGGAAGGGAGACCCAGTACTTC.

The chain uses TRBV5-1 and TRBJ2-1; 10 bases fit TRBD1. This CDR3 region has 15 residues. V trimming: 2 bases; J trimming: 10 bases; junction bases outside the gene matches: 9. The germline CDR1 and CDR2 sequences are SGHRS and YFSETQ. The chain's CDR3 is CASSLPGQGSPEQFF. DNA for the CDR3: TGCGCCAGCAGCTTACCGGGACAGGGGTCTCCGGAGCAGTTCTTC.